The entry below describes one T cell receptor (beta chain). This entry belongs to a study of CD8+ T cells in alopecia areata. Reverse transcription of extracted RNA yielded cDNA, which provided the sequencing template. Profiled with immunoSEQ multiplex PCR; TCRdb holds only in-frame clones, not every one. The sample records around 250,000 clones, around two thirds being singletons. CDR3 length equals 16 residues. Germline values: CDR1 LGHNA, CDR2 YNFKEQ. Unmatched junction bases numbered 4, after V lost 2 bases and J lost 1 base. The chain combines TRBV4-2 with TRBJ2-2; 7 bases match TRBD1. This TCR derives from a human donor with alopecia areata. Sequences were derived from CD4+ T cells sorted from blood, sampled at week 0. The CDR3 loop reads CASSQRQGLNTGELFF. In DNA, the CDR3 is TGTGCCAGCAGCCAAAGACAGGGTTTGAACACCGGGGAGCTGTTTTTT.